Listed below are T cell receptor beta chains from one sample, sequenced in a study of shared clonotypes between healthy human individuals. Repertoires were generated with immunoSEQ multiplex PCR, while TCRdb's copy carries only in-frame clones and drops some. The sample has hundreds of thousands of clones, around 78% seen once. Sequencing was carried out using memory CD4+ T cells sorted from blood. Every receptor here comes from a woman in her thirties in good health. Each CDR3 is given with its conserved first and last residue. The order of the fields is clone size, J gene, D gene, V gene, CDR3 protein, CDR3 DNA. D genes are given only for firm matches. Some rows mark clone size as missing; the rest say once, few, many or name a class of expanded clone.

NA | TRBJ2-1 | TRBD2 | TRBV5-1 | CASSFDSGIYNEQFF | TGCGCCAGCAGCTTTGATAGCGGGATTTACAATGAGCAGTTCTTC
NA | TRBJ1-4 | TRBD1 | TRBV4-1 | CASSQVQGTVNEKLFF | TGCGCCAGCAGCCAAGTACAGGGGACCGTCAATGAAAAACTGTTTTTT
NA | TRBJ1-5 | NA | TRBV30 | CAWAKGGSANQPQHF | TGTGCCTGGGCAAAAGGGGGGTCGGCCAATCAGCCCCAGCATTTT
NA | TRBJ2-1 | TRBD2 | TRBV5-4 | CASSLGGRTSGSLSYNEQFF | TGTGCCAGCAGCTTGGGGGGCCGGACTAGCGGGAGTCTATCCTACAATGAGCAGTTCTTC
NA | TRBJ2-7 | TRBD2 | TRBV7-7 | CASSQRGLAGDQLYF | TGTGCCAGCAGTCAAAGGGGCCTAGCGGGAGACCAGTTGTACTTC
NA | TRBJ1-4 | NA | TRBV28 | CASSLPQGGEKLFF | TGTGCCAGCAGTTTGCCGCAGGGCGGTGAAAAACTGTTTTTT
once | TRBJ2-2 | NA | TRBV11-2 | CASSLLSSPTGELFF | TGTGCCAGCAGCTTACTCTCCTCACCCACCGGGGAGCTGTTTTTT
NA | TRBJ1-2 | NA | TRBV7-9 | CASSAPGGRLNYGYTF | TGTGCCAGCAGCGCTCCCGGTGGCAGACTGAACTATGGCTACACCTTC
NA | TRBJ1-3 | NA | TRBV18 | CASLLSTAVGTIYF | TGTGCCAGCTTACTCTCGACGGCGGTCGGCACCATATATTTT
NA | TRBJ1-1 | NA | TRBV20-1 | CSAEGFLGAFF | TGCAGCGCGGAGGGGTTTCTAGGAGCTTTCTTT
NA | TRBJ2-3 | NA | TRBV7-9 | CASSPQNTQYF | TGTGCCAGCAGCCCCCAAAATACGCAGTATTTT
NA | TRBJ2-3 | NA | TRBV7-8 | CASSSGSWDTQYF | TGTGCCAGCAGCTCAGGGTCATGGGATACGCAGTATTTT
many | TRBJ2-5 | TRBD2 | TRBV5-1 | CASSLTLAGGPQETQYF | TGCGCCAGCAGCCTCACCCTAGCGGGAGGTCCCCAAGAGACCCAGTACTTC
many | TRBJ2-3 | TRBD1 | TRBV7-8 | CASRGWQGALDTQYF | TGTGCCAGCAGAGGGTGGCAGGGGGCTTTAGATACGCAGTATTTT
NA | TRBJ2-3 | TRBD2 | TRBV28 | CASSGEGVDTQYF | TGTGCCAGCAGTGGGGAGGGAGTGGATACGCAGTATTTT
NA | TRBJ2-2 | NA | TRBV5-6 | CASSHRVGTGELFF | TGTGCCAGCAGTCACAGGGTCGGAACCGGGGAGCTGTTTTTT
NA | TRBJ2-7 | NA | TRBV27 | CASSFVAGGVYEQYF | TGTGCCAGCAGTTTTGTAGCAGGAGGGGTTTACGAGCAGTACTTC
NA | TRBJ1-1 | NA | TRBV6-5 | CASSKTPTEAFF | TGTGCCAGCAGTAAAACCCCGACTGAAGCTTTCTTT
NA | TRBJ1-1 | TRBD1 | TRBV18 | CASSPVGQAPEAFF | TGTGCCAGCTCACCAGTAGGACAGGCGCCTGAAGCTTTCTTT
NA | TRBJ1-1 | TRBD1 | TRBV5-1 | CASSMGQGVEAFF | TGCGCCAGCAGCATGGGACAGGGGGTTGAAGCTTTCTTT
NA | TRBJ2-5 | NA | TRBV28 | CASSPLAAQETQYF | TGTGCCAGCAGTCCTCTTGCGGCCCAAGAGACCCAGTACTTC
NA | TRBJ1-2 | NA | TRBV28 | CASSRAGTYGYTF | TGTGCCAGCAGCAGGGCGGGGACCTATGGCTACACCTTC
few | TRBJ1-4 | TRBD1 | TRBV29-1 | CSFRGQSHEKLFF | TGCAGCTTTAGGGGACAGTCTCATGAAAAACTGTTTTTT